The clone carrying this T cell receptor (beta chain) was found many times. Antigen unknown. This sample was included in a study of human T cells and chemical hapten exposure. The overall study: Sensitization was performed using 2% DPC on a roughly 2 cm by roughly 2 cm upper inner arm skin site. Patients got weekly scalp diphenylcyclopropenone doses over the approximately 23-week study. Study-wide points: Once DPC sensitization occurred, TCRs above 1 in 1000 frequency showed no change.

Regarding time point: patch test 3, about 24 weeks after DPC sensitization. Sample treatment: therapeutic diphenylcyclopropenone sensitization with weekly scalp DPC. The starting material, unfractionated whole blood, was used for total RNA extraction. Prior to each patch test being applied, blood was drawn. The CDR3 runs 13 residues. J gave up 4 bases and V 11 bases, and 6 bases lay outside the gene matches. CDR1 and CDR2 from the germline V gene are LNHDA and SQIVND (reference sequence). TCRdb re-analysed the RACE reads in MiXCR, keeping a single row per CDR3 protein. The sample consists of roughly 38,000 distinct CDR3 sequences, more than 8% of them appearing once.

This receptor was identified in a middle-aged man with alopecia areata. Some clones in this sample may be carry-over from other donors' samples. Sequencing was performed on whole blood, taken in connection with sensitization to the hapten diphenylcyclopropenone (DPC). The chain joins TRBV19 to TRBJ2-2; TRBD2 matches 8 bases. CDR3 residues: CASQREITGELFF. DNA of the CDR3: TGTGCCTCCCAGCGGGAGATCACCGGGGAGCTGTTTTTT. The full variable domain, in which reference TRBV19 and TRBJ2-2 provide the parts outside the CDR3, is DGGITQSPKYLFRKEGQNVTLSCEQNLNHDAMYWYRQDPGQGLRLIYYSQIVNDFQKGDIAEGYSVSREKKESFPLTVTSAQKNPTAFYLCASQREITGELFFGEGSRLTVL.